The 23 T cell receptor beta chains in this list originate from one sample, sequenced in a study of graft-versus-host responses after intestinal transplantation. The data were produced by immunoSEQ multiplex PCR, yet TCRdb's version contains in-frame clones alone and is incomplete. In the table there are more than 60,000 clones, less than 95% of which are singletons. Antigen specificity for these receptors is unknown. Sequences were derived from unstimulated CD8+ T cells sorted from spleen or lymph node cells, sampled before intestinal transplant. The receptors stem from a human donor who received an intestinal transplant.

This clone was seen only once. The V call is TRBV4-1, the J call TRBJ2-7; no clear D. The germline V gene encodes CDR1 MGHRA and CDR2 YSYEKL. V gave up 1 base and J gave up 5 bases, with 6 bases separating them. The CDR3 loop spans 12 amino acids. CDR3 bases: TGCGCCAGCAGCCAAGTTGAGGACGAGCAGTACTTC. This translates into CASSQVEDEQYF.

The chain couples TRBV5-1 to TRBJ2-7; D remains unclear. CDR3 length: 12 amino acids. V was trimmed by 0 bases and J by 6 bases, leaving 7 bases between them. Germline loops: CDR1 SGHRS, CDR2 YFSETQ. The CDR3 DNA is TGCGCCAGCAGCTTGGGTCTCGGCGAGCAGTACTTC. Encoded protein: CASSLGLGEQYF.

This clone was observed a few times. The chain links TRBV13 to TRBJ2-7; perhaps TRBD1 as D (6 bases). The V end lost 7 bases, the J end lost 1 base, and 14 bases lay between the germline ends. Germline CDR1 is PRHDT and CDR2 is FYEKMQ (reference sequence). The CDR3 runs to 14 residues. Here the CDR3 DNA reads TGTGCCAGCACCTCTCGGGACAAGTCCTACGAGCAGTACTTC. Translating it yields CASTSRDKSYEQYF.

This sequence joins TRBV9 and TRBJ2-3, with 7 bases identical to TRBD2. Germline CDR1 is SGDLS and CDR2 is YYNGEE. The CDR3 loop spans 14 amino acids. The junction had 3 bases not matched to a gene; V was cut back by 2 bases and J by 3 bases. CDR3 in amino acids: CASSVSSGTDTQYF. The DNA for the CDR3 is TGTGCCAGCAGCGTGTCTAGCGGAACAGATACGCAGTATTTT. Full variable domain (rest looked up from reference TRBV9 and TRBJ2-3): DSGVTQTPKHLITATGQRVTLRCSPRSGDLSVYWYQQSLDQGLQFLIQYYNGEERAKGNILERFSAQQFPDLHSELNLSSLELGDSALYFCASSVSSGTDTQYFGPGTRLTVL.

The chain links TRBV19 to TRBJ2-2; the D is unclear. Germline V CDR1 and CDR2: LNHDA, SQIVND (reference sequence). The CDR3 sequence is 13 residues long. V lost 6 bases, J lost 4 bases, and 9 bases lay in between. The CDR3 DNA reads as TGTGCCAGTAGAGCGACGGCCACCGGGGAGCTGTTTTTT. Protein sequence: CASRATATGELFF.

The V gene is TRBV4-1, the J gene TRBJ1-1; TRBD1 matches at 10 bases. V lost 1 base, J lost 13 bases, and 9 bases stayed unmatched. In germline, CDR1 is MGHRA, CDR2 YSYEKL. This CDR3 contains 14 residues. The CDR3 spells CASSQGEMDRGDFF. As DNA, the CDR3 is TGCGCCAGCAGCCAAGGGGAGATGGACAGGGGGGATTTCTTT.

A remark on this clone: At the DNA level, this CDR3 is encoded by other sequences in the same sample as well. CDR3 sequence: CASSIAGGSYEQYF. The CDR3 DNA reads as TGTGCCAGTAGTATCGCGGGGGGGTCCTACGAGCAGTACTTC. The V and J genes are TRBV19 and TRBJ2-7; TRBD2 aligns across 9 bases. Germline CDR1 reads LNHDA; CDR2 reads SQIVND (reference sequence). J lost 1 base, V lost 3 bases, and 1 base had no gene match. The CDR3 consists of 14 residues.

This chain joins TRBV2 and TRBJ2-5, with D uncertain. V gave up 2 bases and J gave up 1 base, with 11 bases separating them. The CDR3 is 15 amino acids. CDR1 and CDR2 (germline): SNHLY, FYNNEI. The DNA for the CDR3 is TGTGCCAGCAGTGAATTCGGTCTGCCCCAAGAGACCCAGTACTTC. This translates into CASSEFGLPQETQYF.

The V call is TRBV7-6, the J call TRBJ1-5; no clear D. The V end lost 5 bases, the J end lost 6 bases, and 11 bases lay between the germline ends. The CDR3 consists of 13 residues. From germline, CDR1 is SGHVS and CDR2 FNYEAQ. This CDR3 is CASSPSGFQPQHF. DNA for the CDR3: TGTGCCAGCAGCCCGTCGGGGTTTCAGCCCCAGCATTTT.

This clone is classed as medium-sized. The chain has TRBV5-6 and TRBJ1-1; D is uncertain. The CDR3 loop spans 13 amino acids. V lost 6 bases to trimming and J lost 0 bases, with 9 bases between them. CDR1 is SGHDT and CDR2 is YYEEEE in the germline V gene. In DNA, the CDR3 is TGTGCCAGCACCGACACGTTGAACACTGAAGCTTTCTTT. This codes for CASTDTLNTEAFF.

The rearrangement joins TRBV4-1 to TRBJ2-4, with 9 bases lining up with TRBD2. This CDR3 has 18 amino acids. V trimming: 0 bases; J trimming: 0 bases; junction bases outside the gene matches: 6. The germline V gene has CDR1 MGHRA and CDR2 YSYEKL. The CDR3 here is CASSQEASGAIAKNIQYF. The CDR3 DNA follows: TGCGCCAGCAGCCAAGAGGCTAGCGGGGCCATAGCCAAAAACATTCAGTACTTC.

This sequence joins TRBV5-1 and TRBJ2-2, with D perhaps TRBD1 (6 bases). The CDR3 runs to 16 residues. Germline assignment: CDR1 SGHRS and CDR2 YFSETQ. With 4 bases removed from V and 4 bases from J, the gap between germline ends came to 17 bases. The CDR3 here is CASSPPAGAVTGELFF. The CDR3 region has the DNA TGCGCCAGCAGCCCCCCGGCAGGGGCCGTCACCGGGGAGCTGTTTTTT.

The chain joins TRBV9 to TRBJ2-3; D remains unclear. Germline V gene lookup returns CDR1 SGDLS and CDR2 YYNGEE. V gave up 3 bases and J gave up 5 bases, with 7 bases separating them. This CDR3 is built from 12 residues. This CDR3 reads CASSEPGDTQYF. Written as DNA, the CDR3 is TGTGCCAGCAGCGAGCCCGGAGATACGCAGTATTTT.

This chain joins TRBV13 and TRBJ2-7; possibly TRBD1 for D (5 bases). V was trimmed by 5 bases and J by 11 bases, leaving 19 bases between them. The CDR3 runs 13 residues. Germline V gives CDR1 PRHDT, CDR2 FYEKMQ (reference sequence). This chain's CDR3 is CASSADTSVREYF. CDR3 DNA sequence: TGTGCCAGCAGCGCGGACACGTCCGTTAGGGAGTACTTC. Combining the CDR3 with reference TRBV13 and TRBJ2-7 gives the whole variable domain AAGVIQSPRHLIKEKRETATLKCYPIPRHDTVYWYQQGPGQDPQFLISFYEKMQSDKGSIPDRFSAQQFSDYHSELNMSSLELGDSALYFCASSADTSVREYFGPGTRLTVT.

The chain uses TRBV7-9 and TRBJ2-7; TRBD1 agrees at 7 bases. With V trimmed by 5 bases and J by 5 bases, 3 bases remained unmatched. The germline V gene has CDR1 SEHNR and CDR2 FQNEAQ (reference sequence). The CDR3 loop spans 12 amino acids. The CDR3, as DNA: TGTGCCAGCAGCGGGGACAGCCACGAGCAGTACTTC. It encodes CASSGDSHEQYF.

V and J are TRBV19 and TRBJ2-7; TRBD2 agrees at 12 bases. The CDR3 contains 15 residues. The germline V gene has CDR1 LNHDA and CDR2 SQIVND (reference sequence). V lost 6 bases and J lost 6; bases outside the gene matches: 9. This CDR3 is CASSKTSGGPLEQYF. CDR3 sequence (DNA): TGTGCCAGTAGCAAGACTAGCGGGGGACCCCTCGAGCAGTACTTC.

This clone was recorded only once. The chain links TRBV11-2 to TRBJ2-7, with 9 bases that match TRBD1. Germline CDR1 SGHAT, CDR2 FQNNGV. V shed 5 bases, J shed 3 bases, and the junction held 8 bases outside the gene matches. This CDR3 spans 15 amino acids. CDR3 amino acids: CASSIPGQGIYEQYF. Here the CDR3 DNA reads TGTGCCAGCAGCATACCGGGACAGGGTATCTACGAGCAGTACTTC.

The genes are TRBV9 and TRBJ2-3; D unresolved. Trimming shortened V by 4 bases and J by 4 bases, and 10 bases separated the two germline ends. Germline values: CDR1 SGDLS, CDR2 YYNGEE. The CDR3 loop spans 13 amino acids. The CDR3 region is CASSPYGPDTQYF. The CDR3, as DNA: TGTGCCAGCAGCCCCTATGGTCCAGATACGCAGTATTTT.

The rearrangement joins TRBV27 to TRBJ2-7; D may be TRBD1 (5 bases). The CDR3 runs 13 residues. V shed 2 bases and J shed 2 bases, with 7 bases lying between them. Germline CDR1 is MNHEY and CDR2 is SMNVEV (reference sequence). This CDR3 is CASSLRGAYEQYF. The CDR3 bases are TGTGCCAGCAGTTTAAGGGGCGCCTACGAGCAGTACTTC.

The V call is TRBV19, the J call TRBJ1-2; 7 bases are shared with TRBD1. The V gene end was trimmed by 9 bases and the J gene end by 13 bases; junction bases not matched to a gene: 14. Germline V lookup: CDR1 LNHDA, CDR2 SQIVND (reference sequence). This CDR3 spans 12 amino acids. The CDR3 loop is CASMGDRSLGTF. In nucleotides, the CDR3 is TGTGCCAGCATGGGGGACAGATCCTTGGGCACCTTC.

CDR3 nucleotide sequence: TGTGCCAGCAGCCTCTGGACAGGAGCTAACTATGGCTACACCTTC. It codes for CASSLWTGANYGYTF. The chain employs TRBV7-9 and TRBJ1-2, with 7 bases that match TRBD1. The CDR3 length is 15 residues. Unmatched junction bases numbered 6, after V lost 5 bases and J lost 0 bases. Germline V gives CDR1 SEHNR, CDR2 FQNEAQ (reference sequence).

The chain couples TRBV7-2 to TRBJ2-3; no reliable D call. This CDR3 has 14 amino acids. Deletions cut 0 bases from V and 4 bases from J, with 8 bases between. CDR1 is SGHTA and CDR2 is FQGNSA in the germline V gene. CDR3 bases: TGTGCCAGCAGCTTAGCGGAAGAGGCAGATACGCAGTATTTT. As protein: CASSLAEEADTQYF.

This sequence joins TRBV9 and TRBJ2-2; no definite D call. This CDR3 region has 12 residues. V was shortened by 4 bases and J by 3 bases, with 4 bases between the two germline ends. Per the germline V gene, CDR1 is SGDLS and CDR2 is YYNGEE. CDR3 region: CASSSDTGELFF. The CDR3 nucleotides are TGTGCCAGCAGCTCAGACACCGGGGAGCTGTTTTTT.